The 16 T cell receptor beta chains presented below share a single source sample, sequenced in a study of T cells after yellow fever vaccination. MiXCR, applied by TCRdb to the 5' RACE reads, yields one record per CDR3 protein. The data contain roughly 120,000 distinct CDR3 sequences, more than 6.5% of them singletons. Sample: CD4+ T cells sorted from PBMCs, taken approximately 11 days after the first yellow fever vaccination. The receptor source for this set is a man between 18 and 35 years old who received the YFV17D yellow fever vaccine.

CDR3 coding DNA: TGTGCCAGCAGCCCTTTCGGGCCTCAGGTCGCGCAGTACTTC. Protein product: CASSPFGPQVAQYF. The V gene is TRBV7-2, the J gene TRBJ2-7; D is undetermined. Germline loops: CDR1 SGHTA, CDR2 FQGNSA. The ends were cut back, 5 bases at V and 9 bases at J, with 20 bases in the middle. The CDR3 covers 14 residues.

This clonotype was observed many times. This sequence joins TRBV4-1 and TRBJ1-5; no definite D call. Germline V CDR1 and CDR2: MGHRA, YSYEKL. The V and J ends lost 0 bases and 7 bases respectively, with 7 bases between them. This CDR3 comprises 13 residues. CDR3 sequence: CASSQEQRQPQHF. The CDR3 DNA sequence: TGCGCCAGCAGCCAAGAGCAGCGGCAGCCCCAGCATTTT.

The genes are TRBV18 and TRBJ2-6; 9 bases match TRBD1. CDR3 length equals 17 residues. Germline CDR1 is KGHSH and CDR2 is LQKENI. With 2 bases clipped from V and 1 base from J, the junction kept 3 bases outside the gene matches. The CDR3 sequence is CASSPRDRVSGANVLTF. The CDR3 DNA follows: TGTGCCAGCTCACCAAGGGACAGGGTTTCTGGGGCCAACGTCCTGACTTTC.

This clonotype was picked up many times. This chain links TRBV6-2 or TRBV6-3 with TRBJ2-7; 10 bases agree with TRBD2. V gave up 5 bases and J gave up 3 bases; unmatched junction bases: 7. Germline lookup yields CDR1 MNHEY and CDR2 SVGEGT. The CDR3 has 15 residues. The CDR3 DNA reads TGTGCCAGCAGTCGGACTAGCGGAGTGTACTACGAGCAGTACGTC. As protein: CASSRTSGVYYEQYV.

This clonotype was recorded at least ten times. CDR3 DNA: TGCAGTGCTAGAGACCTAGGAACAGGTCACTATGGCTACACCTTC. Encoded protein: CSARDLGTGHYGYTF. The V and J genes are TRBV20-1 and TRBJ1-2, with D perhaps matching TRBD1 (5 bases). V lost 0 bases, J lost 3 bases, and 14 bases lay in between. The CDR3 spans 15 residues. In germline, CDR1 is DFQATT, CDR2 SNEGSKA (reference sequence).

This clonotype was counted a few times. The chain joins TRBV7-2 to TRBJ2-1; either TRBD1 or TRBD2 may supply D (6 bases each). V shed 5 bases and J shed 8 bases, with 13 bases lying between them. The germline V gene encodes CDR1 SGHTA and CDR2 FQGNSA. The CDR3 contains 13 residues. This CDR3 is CASSGTRGDEQFF. The CDR3 nucleotides are TGTGCCAGCAGCGGAACTAGGGGGGATGAGCAGTTCTTC.

This clonotype was picked up a small number of times. The V call is TRBV5-1, the J call TRBJ1-1; no clear D. Germline V gene data show CDR1 as SGHRS and CDR2 as YFSETQ. CDR3 length equals 15 residues. V dropped 6 bases and J dropped 0 bases, with 15 bases sitting between them. In nucleotides, the CDR3 is TGCGCCAGCACCCTCGGGGAGGAAATGAACACTGAAGCTTTCTTT. Translation: CASTLGEEMNTEAFF.

This clonotype was seen ten or more times. This chain connects TRBV5-1 to TRBJ2-5, with 8 bases identical to TRBD1. This CDR3 is 16 amino acids long. V shed 3 bases, J shed 2 bases, and the junction held 9 bases outside the gene matches. Looked up from germline, CDR1 is SGHRS and CDR2 is YFSETQ. CDR3 region: CASSWGGTGPQETQYF. CDR3 nucleotides: TGCGCCAGCAGCTGGGGCGGGACAGGCCCTCAAGAGACCCAGTACTTC. Full variable domain (rest looked up from reference TRBV5-1 and TRBJ2-5): KAGVTQTPRYLIKTRGQQVTLSCSPISGHRSVSWYQQTPGQGLQFLFEYFSETQRNKGNFPGRFSGRQFSNSRSEMNVSTLELGDSALYLCASSWGGTGPQETQYFGPGTRLLVL.

This clonotype came up many times. The chain combines TRBV2 with TRBJ1-6; D call uncertain. The V gene's germline CDR1 is SNHLY and CDR2 FYNNEI. This CDR3 contains 11 residues. Trimming left V 10 bases short and J 7 bases short, with 8 bases between. The CDR3 loop is CATAGNSPLHF. The CDR3 DNA sequence: TGTGCCACTGCGGGCAATTCACCCCTCCACTTT.

The rearrangement joins TRBV7-2 to TRBJ2-5, with 16 bases that match TRBD2. Germline V gene lookup returns CDR1 SGHTA and CDR2 FQGNSA. V lost 4 bases, J lost 5 bases, and 7 bases stayed unmatched. The CDR3 is made up of 17 amino acids. CDR3 DNA: TGTGCCAGCAGCTCAGTCGGGACTAGCGGGGGGGTGGAGACCCAGTACTTC. Its protein is CASSSVGTSGGVETQYF.

This clonotype was recorded many times. This chain links TRBV4-2 with TRBJ2-1, with TRBD2 matching 9 bases. The germline CDR1 and CDR2 sequences are LGHNA and YNFKEQ. The ends lost 4 bases at V and 8 bases at J; junction bases unmatched: 12. The CDR3 runs 16 residues. The DNA for the CDR3 is TGTGCCAGCAGCCCCAACGGGGCGGGGGGGCCGGATGAGCAGTTCTTC. Translated: CASSPNGAGGPDEQFF.

This clonotype was detected ten times or more. The chain couples TRBV15 to TRBJ2-3; D might be TRBD2 (6 bases). The ends were cut back, 1 base at V and 2 bases at J, with 16 bases in the middle. Germline lookup yields CDR1 LNHNV and CDR2 YYDKDF (reference sequence). This CDR3 spans 17 amino acids. Here the CDR3 reads CATSRGSPGDPTDTQYF. As DNA, the CDR3 is TGTGCCACCAGCAGAGGGTCACCGGGGGACCCCACAGATACGCAGTATTTT.

This clonotype was seen ten or more times. V is TRBV5-1 and J is TRBJ2-1; D is ambiguous. V was trimmed by 0 bases and J by 12 bases, leaving 10 bases between them. CDR1 and CDR2 (germline): SGHRS, YFSETQ. This CDR3 is built from 12 residues. Here the CDR3 DNA reads TGCGCCAGCAGCTTGGAACGGGCTCCGCAGTTCTTC. Translated, it gives CASSLERAPQFF.

V is TRBV5-1 and J is TRBJ2-5, with D possibly matching TRBD1 (6 bases). Germline V CDR1 and CDR2: SGHRS, YFSETQ. This CDR3 has 14 amino acids. The ends were cut back, 6 bases at V and 1 base at J, with 13 bases in the middle. CDR3 sequence: CASTRQGTQETQYF. The CDR3 region has the DNA TGCGCCAGCACCAGGCAGGGGACCCAAGAGACCCAGTACTTC.

This clonotype was picked up many times. V and J are TRBV28 and TRBJ2-7; D unclear. CDR3 length equals 13 residues. With 3 bases removed from V and 6 bases from J, the gap between germline ends came to 12 bases. The V gene's germline CDR1 is MDHEN and CDR2 SYDVKM. The CDR3 DNA reads as TGTGCCAGCAGTTTTGCCGGAAGAGGCGAGCAGTACGTC. Its translation is CASSFAGRGEQYV.

This clonotype was counted many times. The chain links TRBV24-1 to TRBJ2-2; 11 positions match TRBD1. Trimming at V came to 4 bases and at J to 1 base, leaving 4 bases not matched to a gene. The CDR3 runs 17 residues. Germline CDR1 reads KGHDR; CDR2 reads SFDVKD. As DNA, the CDR3 is TGTGCCACCAGTGAATCCGGGACAGGGGGGAACACCGGGGAGCTGTTTTTT. Its translation is CATSESGTGGNTGELFF.